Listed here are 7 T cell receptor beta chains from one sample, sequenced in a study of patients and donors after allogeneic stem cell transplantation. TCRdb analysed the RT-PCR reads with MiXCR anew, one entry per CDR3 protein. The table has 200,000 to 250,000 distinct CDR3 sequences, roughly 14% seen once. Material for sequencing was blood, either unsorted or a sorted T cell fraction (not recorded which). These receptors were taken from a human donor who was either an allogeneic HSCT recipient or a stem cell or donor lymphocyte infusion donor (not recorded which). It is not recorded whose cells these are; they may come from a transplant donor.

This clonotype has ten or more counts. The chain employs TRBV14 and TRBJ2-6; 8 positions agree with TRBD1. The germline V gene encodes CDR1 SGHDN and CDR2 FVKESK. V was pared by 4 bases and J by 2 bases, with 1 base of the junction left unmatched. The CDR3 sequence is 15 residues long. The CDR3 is CASSPGGAGANVLTF. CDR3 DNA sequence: TGTGCCAGCAGCCCAGGGGGCGCTGGGGCCAACGTCCTGACTTTC.

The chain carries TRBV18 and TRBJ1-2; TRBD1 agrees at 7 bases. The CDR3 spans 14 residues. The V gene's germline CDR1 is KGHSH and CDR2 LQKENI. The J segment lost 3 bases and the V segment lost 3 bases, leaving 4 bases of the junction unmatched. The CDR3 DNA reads TGTGCCAGCTCACCGGGAGGGGGCTACTATGGCTACACCTTC. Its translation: CASSPGGGYYGYTF. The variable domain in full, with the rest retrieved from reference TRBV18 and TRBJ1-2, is NAGVMQNPRHLVRRRGQEARLRCSPMKGHSHVYWYRQLPEEGLKFMVYLQKENIIDESGMPKERFSAEFPKEGPSILRIQQVVRGDSAAYFCASSPGGGYYGYTFGSGTRLTVV.

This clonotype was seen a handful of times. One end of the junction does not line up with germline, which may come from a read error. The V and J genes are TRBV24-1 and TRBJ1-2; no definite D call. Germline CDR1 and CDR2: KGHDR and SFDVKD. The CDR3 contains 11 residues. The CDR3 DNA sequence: TGTGCCTCCAGAGGGAACTATGGCTACACCTTC. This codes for CASRGNYGYTF.

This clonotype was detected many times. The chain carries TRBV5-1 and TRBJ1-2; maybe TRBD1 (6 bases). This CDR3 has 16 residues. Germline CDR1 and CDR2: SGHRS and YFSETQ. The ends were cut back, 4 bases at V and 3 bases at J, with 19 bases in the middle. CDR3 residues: CASSATIRGRDYGYTF. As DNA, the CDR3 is TGCGCCAGCAGCGCAACGATCAGGGGCCGGGACTATGGCTACACCTTC.

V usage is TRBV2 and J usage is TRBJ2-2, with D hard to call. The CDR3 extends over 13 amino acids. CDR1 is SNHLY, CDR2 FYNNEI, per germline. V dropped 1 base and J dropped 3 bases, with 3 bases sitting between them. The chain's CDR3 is CASSEEYTGELFF. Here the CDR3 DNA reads TGTGCCAGCAGTGAAGAGTACACCGGGGAGCTGTTTTTT. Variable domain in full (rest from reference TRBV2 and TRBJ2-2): EPEVTQTPSHQVTQMGQEVILRCVPISNHLYFYWYRQILGQKVEFLVSFYNNEISEKSEIFDDQFSVERPDGSNFTLKIRSTKLEDSAMYFCASSEEYTGELFFGEGSRLTVL.

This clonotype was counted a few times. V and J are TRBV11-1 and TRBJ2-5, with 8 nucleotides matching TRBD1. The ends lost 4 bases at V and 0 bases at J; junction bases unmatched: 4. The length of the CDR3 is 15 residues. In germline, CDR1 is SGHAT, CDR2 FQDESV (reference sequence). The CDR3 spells CASSSGTGNQETQYF. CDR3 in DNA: TGTGCCAGCAGCTCCGGGACAGGCAACCAAGAGACCCAGTACTTC.

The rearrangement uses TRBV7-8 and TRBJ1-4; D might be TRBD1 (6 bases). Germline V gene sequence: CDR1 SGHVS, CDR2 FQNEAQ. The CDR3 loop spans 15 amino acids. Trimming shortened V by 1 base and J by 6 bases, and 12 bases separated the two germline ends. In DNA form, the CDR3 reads TGTGCCAGCAGCTTAGGCAGGGGAGAAGATGAAAAACTGTTTTTT. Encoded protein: CASSLGRGEDEKLFF.